Each of the 21 T cell receptor beta chains below was sequenced from the same sample in a study of T cells in Graves' hyperthyroidism and ophthalmopathy. The investigators amplified TCR beta CDR3 regions from RNA transcripts. The HTBI primer set drove a first-round RT-PCR of the TCR CDR3. TCRdb ran MiXCR on the multiplex PCR reads and lists one entry per CDR3 protein. Of more than 500,000 distinct CDR3 sequences listed, approximately 14% are singletons. Sequences were obtained from blood. The receptor set was obtained from a woman aged 40 to 55 with Graves' hyperthyroidism.

The rearrangement uses TRBV4-2 and TRBJ2-5; D unclear. Germline V gives CDR1 LGHNA, CDR2 YNFKEQ. Trimming stripped 0 bases from V and 5 bases from J, with 10 bases between. This CDR3 spans 14 amino acids. CDR3 coding DNA: TGTGCCAGCAGCCAAGATAAGGTTTCGGAGACCCAGTACTTC. This codes for CASSQDKVSETQYF.

This clonotype was counted ten times or more. The rearrangement uses TRBV6-2 or TRBV6-3 and TRBJ2-7, with D possibly TRBD1 on 5 matching bases. The CDR3 is 13 amino acids. V was clipped by 0 bases and J by 6 bases, with 9 bases between them. Germline V CDR1 and CDR2: MNHEY, SVGEGT. The CDR3 region is CASSYSTASEQYF. CDR3 nucleotide sequence: TGTGCCAGCAGTTACTCGACAGCCAGCGAGCAGTACTTC.

The chain links TRBV20-1 to TRBJ2-7; 10 positions agree with TRBD1. With V trimmed by 6 bases and J by 3 bases, 8 bases remained unmatched. The CDR3 runs 14 residues. Germline V lookup: CDR1 DFQATT, CDR2 SNEGSKA (reference sequence). The CDR3 bases are TGCAGTGCCCAAAGACAGGGGGCTTTCTACGAGCAGTACTTC. It encodes CSAQRQGAFYEQYF.

V and J are TRBV7-2 and TRBJ2-3; D not resolved. The germline V and J ends were trimmed by 5 bases and 2 bases, with 17 bases remaining between them. The CDR3 totals 16 residues. In germline, CDR1 is SGHTA, CDR2 FQGNSA. This chain's CDR3 is CASSLWTTADTDTQYF. The CDR3, as DNA: TGTGCCAGCAGCCTATGGACGACCGCGGACACAGATACGCAGTATTTT.

This clonotype was counted many times. The chain recombines TRBV20-1 with TRBJ2-3; D is unresolved. The CDR3 totals 17 residues. Germline V CDR1 and CDR2: DFQATT, SNEGSKA (reference sequence). Trimming cost V 1 base and J 0 bases, with 17 bases left between them. The CDR3 region is CSARGNFPDRSTDTQYF. The CDR3 DNA sequence: TGCAGTGCTAGAGGGAACTTCCCCGACCGTAGCACAGATACGCAGTATTTT.

This clonotype was seen a few times. This chain connects TRBV29-1 to TRBJ2-2; TRBD1 matches 10 bases. The V and J ends lost 6 bases and 7 bases, in that order; junction bases with no gene match: 8. The germline V gene encodes CDR1 SQVTM and CDR2 ANQGSEA. The CDR3 covers 14 residues. The chain's CDR3 is CSVCGTGADGELFF. In nucleotides, the CDR3 is TGCAGCGTCTGCGGGACAGGGGCCGACGGGGAGCTGTTTTTT.

This clonotype appeared many times. The gene calls are TRBV20-1 and TRBJ2-5, with TRBD1 matching 7 bases. V dropped 1 base and J dropped 2; count of bases not matched to a gene: 7. CDR3 length: 15 amino acids. Per the germline V gene, CDR1 is DFQATT and CDR2 is SNEGSKA (reference sequence). CDR3 residues: CSARATGVSQETQYF. CDR3 sequence (DNA): TGCAGTGCTAGAGCCACAGGGGTTTCTCAAGAGACCCAGTACTTC.

This clonotype appeared many times. V gene TRBV30 combines with J gene TRBJ2-1; no firm D call. The CDR3 is 10 residues long. V was clipped by 4 bases and J by 8 bases, with 6 bases between them. CDR1 is GTSNPN, CDR2 SVGIG, per germline (reference sequence). The CDR3 DNA reads TGTGCCTGGAACAGCGATGAGCAGTTCTTC. Protein sequence: CAWNSDEQFF.

Many counts were recorded for this clonotype. J is TRBJ2-5 and V is TRBV7-9; D remains unclear. Germline CDR1 is SEHNR and CDR2 is FQNEAQ (reference sequence). V dropped 0 bases and J dropped 3 bases, with 5 bases sitting between them. The CDR3 covers 13 residues. The CDR3 is CASSLAREETQYF. For the CDR3, the DNA is TGTGCCAGCAGCTTAGCCCGGGAAGAGACCCAGTACTTC.

CDR3: CASGSGQGLPGANVLTF. The CDR3 nucleotides read TGTGCCAGCGGGTCGGGACAGGGGTTGCCTGGGGCCAACGTCCTGACTTTC. The chain employs TRBV7-8 and TRBJ2-6; 10 bases line up with TRBD1. The ends lost 8 bases at V and 2 bases at J; junction bases unmatched: 9. The CDR3 length is 17 residues. CDR1 and CDR2 (germline): SGHVS, FQNEAQ.

The chain has TRBV5-8 and TRBJ2-2, with 8 bases identical to TRBD1. This CDR3 is built from 17 residues. Germline-derived CDR1 and CDR2 are SGHTS and YDEGEE. V gave up 4 bases and J gave up 0 bases; unmatched junction bases: 8. CDR3 residues: CASSRTPGQANTGELFF. The CDR3 bases are TGTGCCAGCAGCCGAACACCGGGACAGGCGAACACCGGGGAGCTGTTTTTT.

This chain links TRBV9 with TRBJ1-5; D ambiguous. With 0 bases removed from V and 5 bases from J, the gap between germline ends came to 21 bases. The length of the CDR3 is 18 residues. Germline V CDR1 and CDR2: SGDLS, YYNGEE. DNA for the CDR3: TGTGCCAGCAGCGTAGGTGAATGGCCCCGGGAATTCCATCAGCCCCAGCATTTT. Amino acids: CASSVGEWPREFHQPQHF.

This clonotype was detected only a few times. This may be a read error, as it is one base from a much larger clone. The chain is built from TRBV2 and TRBJ2-7, with 14 bases matching TRBD2. This CDR3 contains 17 residues. CDR1 and CDR2 (germline): SNHLY, FYNNEI. The CDR3 region has the DNA TGTGCCAGCGGTAAAGGACTAGCGGGAGGCCCGCCCTACGGGCAGTACTTC. Translation: CASGKGLAGGPPYGQYF. Complete variable domain (other parts from reference TRBV2 and TRBJ2-7): EPEVTQTPSHQVTQMGQEVILRCVPISNHLYFYWYRQILGQKVEFLVSFYNNEISEKSEIFDDQFSVERPDGSNFTLKIRSTKLEDSAMYFCASGKGLAGGPPYGQYFGPGTRLTVT.

In its sample, this clonotype was seen many times. This chain uses TRBV11-3 with TRBJ2-5; perhaps TRBD1 as D (6 bases). V gave up 0 bases and J gave up 5 bases, with 13 bases separating them. This CDR3 contains 15 residues. CDR1 is SGHNT and CDR2 is YENEEA in the germline V gene. CDR3 sequence: CASSLEGGYRETQYF. The CDR3 DNA reads TGTGCCAGCAGCTTAGAAGGGGGTTACCGGGAGACCCAGTACTTC.

This clonotype was seen ten or more times. The rearrangement uses TRBV11-2 and TRBJ2-3; 9 bases line up with TRBD2. Germline CDR1 SGHAT, CDR2 FQNNGV. CDR3 length: 16 residues. With 2 bases clipped from V and 6 bases from J, the junction kept 9 bases outside the gene matches. CDR3 in amino acids: CASSLFGGRAEDTQYF. The CDR3 DNA is TGTGCCAGCAGCTTATTCGGCGGGAGGGCCGAGGATACGCAGTATTTT. Together with reference TRBV11-2 and TRBJ2-3, the CDR3 gives the full variable domain: EAGVAQSPRYKIIEKRQSVAFWCNPISGHATLYWYQQILGQGPKLLIQFQNNGVVDDSQLPKDRFSAERLKGVDSTLKIQPAKLEDSAVYLCASSLFGGRAEDTQYFGPGTRLTVL.

There are many counts of this clonotype. The rearrangement uses TRBV28 and TRBJ2-7; D may be TRBD1 (6 bases). Germline CDR1 MDHEN, CDR2 SYDVKM. V lost 3 bases to trimming and J lost 3 bases, with 18 bases between them. The length of the CDR3 is 16 residues. CDR3 loop: CASSFEVLAGVYEQYF. CDR3 nucleotide sequence: TGTGCCAGCAGTTTCGAGGTTCTAGCAGGGGTCTACGAGCAGTACTTC.

This clonotype was seen repeatedly, ten times or more. The chain couples TRBV3-1 to TRBJ2-1; weak D call: TRBD2 (6 bases). Germline loops: CDR1 LGHDT, CDR2 YNNKEL (reference sequence). Trimming took off 0 bases at V and 6 bases at J, with 15 bases between the two ends. This CDR3 comprises 16 residues. CDR3 sequence reads: CASSQEERVARNEQFF. The DNA for the CDR3 is TGTGCCAGCAGCCAAGAGGAGCGGGTAGCCCGCAATGAGCAGTTCTTC.

This clonotype was recorded at least ten times. CDR3 loop: CSVPGTGGYEQYF. The CDR3 DNA follows: TGCAGCGTCCCCGGGACAGGGGGTTACGAGCAGTACTTC. The chain employs TRBV29-1 and TRBJ2-7; 11 bases are shared with TRBD1. The CDR3 loop spans 13 amino acids. The V segment lost 6 bases and the J segment 4 bases; nucleotides outside the gene matches: 5. Germline CDR1 reads SQVTM; CDR2 reads ANQGSEA.

In its sample, this clonotype was seen many times. This chain connects TRBV6-1 to TRBJ2-5; D is possibly TRBD1 (6 bases). Germline CDR1 reads MNHNS; CDR2 reads SASEGT. The CDR3 is 12 amino acids. The ends were cut back, 5 bases at V and 5 bases at J, with 9 bases in the middle. CDR3 sequence (DNA): TGTGCCAGCAGTAGCAGGGGTGAGACCCAGTACTTC. Its translation is CASSSRGETQYF.

The chain employs TRBV19 and TRBJ1-5; D is perhaps TRBD1 (5 bases). Trimming stripped 8 bases from V and 5 bases from J, with 19 bases between. CDR3 size: 15 residues. Germline CDR1 and CDR2: LNHDA and SQIVND (reference sequence). The CDR3 loop reads CASLGLGGGDQPQHF. The CDR3 coding sequence is TGTGCCAGTCTGGGACTCGGGGGGGGAGATCAGCCCCAGCATTTT. Full variable domain (outside the CDR3, taken from reference TRBV19 and TRBJ1-5): DGGITQSPKYLFRKEGQNVTLSCEQNLNHDAMYWYRQDPGQGLRLIYYSQIVNDFQKGDIAEGYSVSREKKESFPLTVTSAQKNPTAFYLCASLGLGGGDQPQHFGDGTRLSIL.

The chain is built from TRBV5-1 and TRBJ1-2; 7 bases fit TRBD1. V shed 4 bases and J 2 bases; nucleotides not matched to a gene: 8. Germline V gene sequence: CDR1 SGHRS, CDR2 YFSETQ. The CDR3 consists of 15 residues. In DNA form, the CDR3 reads TGCGCCAGCAGCCACCGGGACAGCCAGAACTATGGCTACACCTTC. It encodes CASSHRDSQNYGYTF. The variable domain in full, completed from reference TRBV5-1 and TRBJ1-2, reads KAGVTQTPRYLIKTRGQQVTLSCSPISGHRSVSWYQQTPGQGLQFLFEYFSETQRNKGNFPGRFSGRQFSNSRSEMNVSTLELGDSALYLCASSHRDSQNYGYTFGSGTRLTVV.